This entry describes one T cell receptor (beta chain). This clone appeared once. The antigen it binds to is not known. Base qualities are not recorded, but no much larger clone differs from it by a single base. Each collaborating institution followed its own protocols to collect whole blood in K2EDTA tubes. Collaborator samples were shipped for TCRbeta analysis as frozen whole blood, isolated PBMCs, or DNA extracted from either sample type. Including cysteine and phenylalanine, the CDR3 has 18 amino acids. The retained sequence is limited to the CDR3, 54 bases, with the frame set at the first base. CDR1 is given as SGHNT and CDR2 as YENEEA, both from the germline V gene. At the junction V is shortened by 5 bases and J by 1 base; bases outside the gene matches: 8. The immunoSEQ Assay, a bias-controlled multiplex PCR, was used to amplify TCRbeta CDR3 regions from genomic DNA. Per the authors' processing: Within the assay, amplification of reference gene primers was used to estimate how many nucleated cells each sample contained. Sequence reads were collapsed and filtered to measure the absolute abundance of every unique TCRbeta CDR3 rearrangement. For each sample, productive Simpson clonality was calculated by taking the square root of Simpson's diversity index across productive rearrangements. As stored in TCRdb, this immuneACCESS dataset retains in-frame rearrangements with V and J assigned. A fraction of the clones does not appear; measured against another copy, unresolved V genes explain less than half of the discrepancy, and the remainder lacks a known reason. The V and J calls and the clone size are those of that table, but D and trimming were determined from the DNA. Across this sample there are about 82,000 clones, with around 83% seen only once. Together, the top ten hold more than 15% of the sample.

This sample is part of a study of blood T cell repertoires in COVID-19 (TCRdb year 2020). About the full investigation: Samples covering the acute and convalescent phases of COVID-19 were provided by collaborators in the United States, Italy and Spain. The material from the prospective study consisted of cDNA or gDNA derived from T cells, B-cell-depleted T cells, or PBMCs. The dataset comprised deeply sampled blood TCRbeta repertoires from subjects exposed to, actively infected with, or recovered from COVID-19. A freely available public database, intended as a resource for researchers studying the immune response to SARS-CoV-2, is where the repertoires were released. Samples came from the ongoing ImmuneRACE study (first 160 participants) plus 1,254 subjects from 6 global collaborators. A de-identified subject ID, COVID-19 status, age in years and sex were almost always included in the sample metadata. Where available, HLA class I and class II types were obtained from metadata supplied by the sample provider rather than from assay-based typing. The full study reports these points: The amount of clinical and demographic metadata varied by source and participant and was provided uncurated.

The sequence came from a woman aged 60 to 75 with acute or convalescent COVID-19. The chain links TRBV11-3 with TRBJ2-5; the central 15 bases match TRBD2. The sample taken for sequencing was peripheral blood. The sequence in DNA is TGTGCCAGCAGCCCCGGGACTAGCGGGAGGACCGCCCAAGAGACCCAGTACTTC. The resulting protein is CASSPGTSGRTAQETQYF.